This TCR beta chain was observed in a study of OX40 agonist ivuxolimab in advanced cancers. Notes on the study in general: At 0.1 to 3.0 mg/kg and by week 6, clonal expansion occurred in CD4+ and CD8+ blood T cells. Normalized expansion of T-cell clones was also low for some nonresponders. Patients with a partial response at 0.1-3.0 mg/kg had among the lowest clonal expansion.

Sequenced by immunoSEQ multiplex PCR; TCRdb stores in-frame clones only, minus some. This sample carries 60,000 to 100,000 clones, about 90% of them seen once, and the ten largest clones take roughly 11%. The CDR3 runs to 16 residues. The V gene lost 3 bases and the J gene lost 0 bases, with 15 bases spanning the gap. From germline, CDR1 is PRHDT and CDR2 FYEKMQ (reference sequence). Comments on this clone: Its specificity is unknown.

The source is an adult with an advanced solid tumor such as melanoma, head and neck, liver or kidney cancer. Sequences were derived from CD4+ or CD8+ T cells sorted from blood, sampled in a trial of the OX40 agonist ivuxolimab. This chain connects TRBV13 to TRBJ2-7, with D perhaps TRBD2 (5 bases). CDR3: CASSFSGTNPSYEQYF. The CDR3 DNA follows: TGTGCCAGCAGCTTCAGCGGCACTAACCCCTCCTACGAGCAGTACTTC.